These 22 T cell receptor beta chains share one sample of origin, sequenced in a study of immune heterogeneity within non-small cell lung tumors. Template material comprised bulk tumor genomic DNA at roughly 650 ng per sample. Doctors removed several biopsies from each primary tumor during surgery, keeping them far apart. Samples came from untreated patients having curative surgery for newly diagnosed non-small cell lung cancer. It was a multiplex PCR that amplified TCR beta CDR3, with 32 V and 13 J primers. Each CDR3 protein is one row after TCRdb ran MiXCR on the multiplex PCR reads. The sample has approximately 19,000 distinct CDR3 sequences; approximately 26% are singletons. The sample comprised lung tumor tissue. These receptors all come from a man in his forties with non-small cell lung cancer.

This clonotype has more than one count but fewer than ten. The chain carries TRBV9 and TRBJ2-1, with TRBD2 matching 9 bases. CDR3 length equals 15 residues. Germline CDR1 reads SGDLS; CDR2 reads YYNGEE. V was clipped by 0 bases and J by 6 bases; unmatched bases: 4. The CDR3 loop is CASSVGGRGANEQFF. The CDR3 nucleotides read TGTGCCAGCAGCGTAGGCGGGAGGGGCGCCAATGAGCAGTTCTTC. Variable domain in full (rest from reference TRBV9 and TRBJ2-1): DSGVTQTPKHLITATGQRVTLRCSPRSGDLSVYWYQQSLDQGLQFLIQYYNGEERAKGNILERFSAQQFPDLHSELNLSSLELGDSALYFCASSVGGRGANEQFFGPGTRLTVL.

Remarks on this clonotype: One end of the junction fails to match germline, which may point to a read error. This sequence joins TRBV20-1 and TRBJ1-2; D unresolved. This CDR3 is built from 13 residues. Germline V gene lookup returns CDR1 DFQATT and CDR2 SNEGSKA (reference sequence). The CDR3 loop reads CSARVVQNYGCTF. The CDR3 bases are TGCAGTGCTAGAGTGGTACAAAACTATGGCTGCACCTTC.

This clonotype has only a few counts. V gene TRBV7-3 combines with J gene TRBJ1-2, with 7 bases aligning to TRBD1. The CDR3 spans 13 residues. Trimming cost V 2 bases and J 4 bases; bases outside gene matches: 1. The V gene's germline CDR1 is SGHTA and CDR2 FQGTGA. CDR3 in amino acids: CASSLAGGYGYTF. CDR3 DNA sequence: TGTGCCAGCAGCTTAGCAGGGGGCTATGGCTACACCTTC.

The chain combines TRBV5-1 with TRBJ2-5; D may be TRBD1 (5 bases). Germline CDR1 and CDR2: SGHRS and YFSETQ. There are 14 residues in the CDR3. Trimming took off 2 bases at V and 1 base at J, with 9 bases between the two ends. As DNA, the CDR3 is TGCGCCAGCAGCTTTGGACACTCCCAAGAGACCCAGTACTTC. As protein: CASSFGHSQETQYF.

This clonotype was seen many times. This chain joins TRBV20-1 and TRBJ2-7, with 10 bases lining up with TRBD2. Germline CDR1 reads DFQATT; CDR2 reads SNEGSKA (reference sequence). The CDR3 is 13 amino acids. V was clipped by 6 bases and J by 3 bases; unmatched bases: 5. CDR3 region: CSALAGVGYEQYF. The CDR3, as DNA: TGCAGTGCCCTAGCGGGAGTGGGCTACGAGCAGTACTTC.

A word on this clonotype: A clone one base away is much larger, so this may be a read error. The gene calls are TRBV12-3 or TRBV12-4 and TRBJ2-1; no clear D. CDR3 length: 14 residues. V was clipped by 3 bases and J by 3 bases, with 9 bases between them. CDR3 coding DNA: TGTGCCAGCAGTTTTTTGGGTTACTACAATGAGCAGTTCTTC. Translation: CASSFLGYYNEQFF.

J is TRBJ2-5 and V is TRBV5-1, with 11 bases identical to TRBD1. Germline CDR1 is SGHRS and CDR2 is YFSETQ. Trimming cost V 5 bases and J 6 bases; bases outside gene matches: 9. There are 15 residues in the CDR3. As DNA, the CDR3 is TGCGCCAGCAGACCTGGGACAGGGGGAGGAAAGACCCAGTACTTC. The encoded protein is CASRPGTGGGKTQYF.

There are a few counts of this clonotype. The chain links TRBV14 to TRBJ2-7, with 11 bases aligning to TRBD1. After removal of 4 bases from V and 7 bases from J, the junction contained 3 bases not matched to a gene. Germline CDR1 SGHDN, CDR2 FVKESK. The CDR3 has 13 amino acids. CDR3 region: CASSPGQGGEQYF. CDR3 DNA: TGTGCCAGCAGCCCGGGACAGGGGGGGGAGCAGTACTTC. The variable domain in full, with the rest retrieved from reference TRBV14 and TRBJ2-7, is EAGVTQFPSHSVIEKGQTVTLRCDPISGHDNLYWYRRVMGKEIKFLLHFVKESKQDESGMPNNRFLAERTGGTYSTLKVQPAELEDSGVYFCASSPGQGGEQYFGPGTRLTVT.

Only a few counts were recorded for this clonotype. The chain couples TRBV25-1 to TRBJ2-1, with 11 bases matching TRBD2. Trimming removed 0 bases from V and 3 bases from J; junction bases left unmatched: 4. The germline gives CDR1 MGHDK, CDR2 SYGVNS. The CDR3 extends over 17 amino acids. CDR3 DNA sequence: TGTGCCAGCAGTGAATATCGGGGGACTAGCGGCTACAATGAGCAGTTCTTC. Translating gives CASSEYRGTSGYNEQFF.

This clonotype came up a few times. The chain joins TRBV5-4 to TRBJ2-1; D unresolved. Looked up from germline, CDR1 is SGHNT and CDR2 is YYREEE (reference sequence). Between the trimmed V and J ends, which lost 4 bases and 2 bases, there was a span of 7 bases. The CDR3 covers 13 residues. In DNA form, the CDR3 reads TGTGCCAGCAGCCCGGGCCCCTACAATGAGCAGTTCTTC. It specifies CASSPGPYNEQFF.

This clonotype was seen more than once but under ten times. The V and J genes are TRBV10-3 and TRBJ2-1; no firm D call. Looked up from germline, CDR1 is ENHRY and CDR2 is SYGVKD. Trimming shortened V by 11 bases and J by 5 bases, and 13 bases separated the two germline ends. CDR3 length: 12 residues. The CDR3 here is CAFSTTDNEQFF. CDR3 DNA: TGTGCCTTCTCAACCACTGACAATGAGCAGTTCTTC.

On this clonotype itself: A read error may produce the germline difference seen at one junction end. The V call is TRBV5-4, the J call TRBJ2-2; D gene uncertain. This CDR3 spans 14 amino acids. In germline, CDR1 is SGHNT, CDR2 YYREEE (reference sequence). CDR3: CARSLAGSSGELFF. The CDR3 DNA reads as TGTGCCAGAAGCTTGGCCGGGTCCTCCGGGGAGCTGTTTTTT.

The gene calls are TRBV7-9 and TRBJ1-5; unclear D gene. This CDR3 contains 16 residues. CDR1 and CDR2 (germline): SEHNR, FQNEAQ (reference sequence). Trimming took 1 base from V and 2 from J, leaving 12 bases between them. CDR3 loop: CASSLVHFEGNQPQHF. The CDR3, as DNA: TGTGCCAGCAGCTTAGTACATTTTGAAGGCAATCAGCCCCAGCATTTT.

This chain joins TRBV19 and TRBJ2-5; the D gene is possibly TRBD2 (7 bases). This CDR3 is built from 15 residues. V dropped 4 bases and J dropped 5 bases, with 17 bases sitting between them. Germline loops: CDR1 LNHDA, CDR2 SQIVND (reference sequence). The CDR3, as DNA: TGTGCCAGTAGTAGGGGGGGGCAGGTTTTGGAGACCCAGTACTTC. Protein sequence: CASSRGGQVLETQYF.

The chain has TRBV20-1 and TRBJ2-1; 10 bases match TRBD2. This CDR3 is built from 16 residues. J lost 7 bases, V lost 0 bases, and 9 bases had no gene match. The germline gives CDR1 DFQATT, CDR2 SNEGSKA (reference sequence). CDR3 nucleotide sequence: TGCAGTGCTAGAGATCCCAGCGGGAGGGCCGATAATGAGCAGTTCTTC. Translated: CSARDPSGRADNEQFF.

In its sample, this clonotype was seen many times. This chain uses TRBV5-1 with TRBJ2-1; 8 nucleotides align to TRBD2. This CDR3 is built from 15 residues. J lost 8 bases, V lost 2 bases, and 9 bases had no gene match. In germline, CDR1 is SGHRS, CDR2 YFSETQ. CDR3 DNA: TGCGCCAGCAGCTTAGGGAGCGGGAGTAAGGATGAGCAGTTCTTC. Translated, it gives CASSLGSGSKDEQFF.

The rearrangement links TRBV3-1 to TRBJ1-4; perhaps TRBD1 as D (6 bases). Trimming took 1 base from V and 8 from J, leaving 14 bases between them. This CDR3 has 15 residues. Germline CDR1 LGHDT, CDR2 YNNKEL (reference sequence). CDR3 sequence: CASSQVGGGKEKLFF. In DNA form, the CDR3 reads TGTGCCAGCAGCCAAGTTGGGGGCGGGAAGGAAAAACTGTTTTTT.

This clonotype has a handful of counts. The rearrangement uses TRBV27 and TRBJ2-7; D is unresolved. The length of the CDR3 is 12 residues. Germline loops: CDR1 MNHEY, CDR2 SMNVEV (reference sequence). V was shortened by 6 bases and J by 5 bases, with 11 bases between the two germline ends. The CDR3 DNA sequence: TGTGCCAGCAGGGGTGGTGGGAACGAGCAGTACTTC. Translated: CASRGGGNEQYF.

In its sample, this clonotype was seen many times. The DNA of the CDR3 is TGTGCCAGCAGCCAAGGTCAGAGCAATCAGCCCCAGCATTTT. It translates to CASSQGQSNQPQHF. V and J are TRBV9 and TRBJ1-5; no clear D gene. Germline lookup yields CDR1 SGDLS and CDR2 YYNGEE. Trimming removed 4 bases from V and 1 base from J, with 9 bases in between. CDR3 length: 14 amino acids.

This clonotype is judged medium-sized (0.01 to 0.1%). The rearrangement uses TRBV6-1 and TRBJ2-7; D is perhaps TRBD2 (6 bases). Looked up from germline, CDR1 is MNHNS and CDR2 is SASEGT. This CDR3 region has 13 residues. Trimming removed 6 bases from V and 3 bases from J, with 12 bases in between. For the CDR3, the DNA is TGTGCCAGCAGCCGGGACTCGGGCTACGAGCAGTACTTC. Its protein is CASSRDSGYEQYF.

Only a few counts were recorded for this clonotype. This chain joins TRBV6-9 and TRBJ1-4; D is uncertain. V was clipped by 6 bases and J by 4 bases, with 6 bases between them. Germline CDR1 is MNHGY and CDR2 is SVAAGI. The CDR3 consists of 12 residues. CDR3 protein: CASSPHNEKLFF. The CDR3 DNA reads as TGTGCCAGCAGCCCTCATAATGAAAAACTGTTTTTT.

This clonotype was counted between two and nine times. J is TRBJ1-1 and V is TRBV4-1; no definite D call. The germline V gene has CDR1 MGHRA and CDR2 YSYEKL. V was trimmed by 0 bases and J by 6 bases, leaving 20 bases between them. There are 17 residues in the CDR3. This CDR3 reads CASSQEPVGSILAEAFF. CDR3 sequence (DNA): TGCGCCAGCAGCCAAGAGCCAGTGGGCAGCATTTTGGCTGAAGCTTTCTTT.